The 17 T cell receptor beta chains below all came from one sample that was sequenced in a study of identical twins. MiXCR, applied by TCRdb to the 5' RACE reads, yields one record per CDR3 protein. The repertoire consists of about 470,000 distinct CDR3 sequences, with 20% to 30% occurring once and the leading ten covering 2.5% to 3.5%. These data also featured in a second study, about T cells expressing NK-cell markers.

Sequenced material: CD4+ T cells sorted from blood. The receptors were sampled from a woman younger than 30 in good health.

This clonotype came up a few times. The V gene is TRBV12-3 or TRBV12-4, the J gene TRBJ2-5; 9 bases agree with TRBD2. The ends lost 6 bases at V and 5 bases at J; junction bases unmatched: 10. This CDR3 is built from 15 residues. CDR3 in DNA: TGTGCCAGCAGCCCTACCCAGCGGGGGGCTGAGACCCAGTACTTC. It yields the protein CASSPTQRGAETQYF.

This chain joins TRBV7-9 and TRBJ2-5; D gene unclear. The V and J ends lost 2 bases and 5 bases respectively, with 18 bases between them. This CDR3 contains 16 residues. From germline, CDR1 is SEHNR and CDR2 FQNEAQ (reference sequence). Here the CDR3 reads CASSLRAGPHSETQYF. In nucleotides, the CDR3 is TGTGCCAGCAGCTTACGGGCAGGACCCCACAGCGAGACCCAGTACTTC.

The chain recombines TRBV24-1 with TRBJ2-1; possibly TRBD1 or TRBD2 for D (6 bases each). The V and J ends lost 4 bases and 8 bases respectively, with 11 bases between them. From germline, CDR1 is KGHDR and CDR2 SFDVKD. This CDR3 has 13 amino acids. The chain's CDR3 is CATSDYREDEQFF. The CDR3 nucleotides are TGTGCCACCAGTGACTACAGGGAGGATGAGCAGTTCTTC.

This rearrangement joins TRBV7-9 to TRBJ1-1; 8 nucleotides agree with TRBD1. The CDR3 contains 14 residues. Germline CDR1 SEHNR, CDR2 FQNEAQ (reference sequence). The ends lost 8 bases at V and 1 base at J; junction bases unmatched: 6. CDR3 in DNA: TGTGCCAGCGTTTCAGGGGGCACGAACACTGAAGCTTTCTTT. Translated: CASVSGGTNTEAFF.

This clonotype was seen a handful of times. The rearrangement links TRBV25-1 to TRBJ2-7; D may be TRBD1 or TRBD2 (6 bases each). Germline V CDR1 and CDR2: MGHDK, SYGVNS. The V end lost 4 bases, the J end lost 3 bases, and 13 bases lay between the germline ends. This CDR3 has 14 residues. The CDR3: CASSVPGGSYEQYF. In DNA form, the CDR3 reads TGTGCCAGCAGTGTTCCCGGGGGCAGCTACGAGCAGTACTTC.

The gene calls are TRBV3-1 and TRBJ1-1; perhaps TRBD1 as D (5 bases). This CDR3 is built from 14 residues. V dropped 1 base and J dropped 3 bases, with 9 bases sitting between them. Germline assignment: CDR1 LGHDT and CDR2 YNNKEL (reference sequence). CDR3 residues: CASSQGIGDTEAFF. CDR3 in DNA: TGTGCCAGCAGCCAAGGAATAGGGGACACTGAAGCTTTCTTT. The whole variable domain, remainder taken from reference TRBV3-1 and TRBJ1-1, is DTAVSQTPKYLVTQMGNDKSIKCEQNLGHDTMYWYKQDSKKFLKIMFSYNNKELIINETVPNRFSPKSPDKAHLNLHINSLELGDSAVYFCASSQGIGDTEAFFGQGTRLTVV.

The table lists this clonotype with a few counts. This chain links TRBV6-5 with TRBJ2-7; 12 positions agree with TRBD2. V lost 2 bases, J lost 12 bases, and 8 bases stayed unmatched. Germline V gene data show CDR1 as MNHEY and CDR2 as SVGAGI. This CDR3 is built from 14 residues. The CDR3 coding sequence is TGTGCCAGCAGTTACCTGACTAGCGGGAGACAACTGTACTTC. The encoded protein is CASSYLTSGRQLYF.

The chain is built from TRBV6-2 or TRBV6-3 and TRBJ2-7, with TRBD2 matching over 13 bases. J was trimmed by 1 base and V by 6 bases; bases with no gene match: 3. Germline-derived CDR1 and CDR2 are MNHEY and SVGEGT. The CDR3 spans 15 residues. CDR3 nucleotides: TGTGCCAGCAGGCGGACTAGCGGGAGATCCTACGAGCAGTACTTC. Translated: CASRRTSGRSYEQYF.

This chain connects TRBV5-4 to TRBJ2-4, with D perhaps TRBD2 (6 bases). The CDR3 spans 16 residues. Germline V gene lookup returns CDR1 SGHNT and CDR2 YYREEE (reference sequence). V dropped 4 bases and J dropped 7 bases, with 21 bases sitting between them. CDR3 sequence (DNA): TGTGCCAGCAGCCCCGTGATGTCAGGGAGCGGGAACATTCAGTACTTC. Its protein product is CASSPVMSGSGNIQYF. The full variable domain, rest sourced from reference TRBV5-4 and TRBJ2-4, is ETGVTQSPTHLIKTRGQQVTLRCSSQSGHNTVSWYQQALGQGPQFIFQYYREEENGRGNFPPRFSGLQFPNYSSELNVNALELDDSALYLCASSPVMSGSGNIQYFGAGTRLSVL.

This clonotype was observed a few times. The DNA of the CDR3 is TGTGCCAGCAGTGTAAAAATGCTAGCGGGAGGGCTGCAGTTCTTC. Protein: CASSVKMLAGGLQFF. The gene calls are TRBV2 and TRBJ2-1, with TRBD2 matching over 12 bases. This CDR3 is 15 amino acids long. Germline V CDR1 and CDR2: SNHLY, FYNNEI. Losses at the gene ends were 4 bases for V and 12 bases for J; bases not matched to a gene: 10.

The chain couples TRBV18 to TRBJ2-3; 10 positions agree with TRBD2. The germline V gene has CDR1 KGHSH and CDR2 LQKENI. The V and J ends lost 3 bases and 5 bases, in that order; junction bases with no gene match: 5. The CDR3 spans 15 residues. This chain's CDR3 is CASSPLAGELDTQYF. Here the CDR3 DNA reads TGTGCCAGCTCACCGCTAGCGGGAGAGTTAGATACGCAGTATTTT.

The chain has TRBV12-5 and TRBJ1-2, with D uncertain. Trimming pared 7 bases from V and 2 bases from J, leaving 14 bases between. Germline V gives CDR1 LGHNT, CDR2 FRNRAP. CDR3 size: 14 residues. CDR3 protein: CASAGWIANYGYTF. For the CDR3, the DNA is TGTGCTAGTGCGGGTTGGATCGCGAACTATGGCTACACCTTC.

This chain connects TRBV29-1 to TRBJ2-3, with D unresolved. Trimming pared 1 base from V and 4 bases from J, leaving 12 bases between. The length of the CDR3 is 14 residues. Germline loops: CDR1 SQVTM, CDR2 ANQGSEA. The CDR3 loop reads CSVEGDKDPDTQYF. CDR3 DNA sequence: TGCAGCGTTGAAGGCGATAAGGACCCAGATACGCAGTATTTT.

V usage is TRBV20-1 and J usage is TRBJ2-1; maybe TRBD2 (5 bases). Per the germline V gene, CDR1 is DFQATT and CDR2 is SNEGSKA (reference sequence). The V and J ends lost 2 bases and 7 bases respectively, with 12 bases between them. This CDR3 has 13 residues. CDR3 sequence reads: CSARPNSENEQFF. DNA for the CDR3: TGCAGTGCTAGACCCAATAGCGAAAATGAGCAGTTCTTC.

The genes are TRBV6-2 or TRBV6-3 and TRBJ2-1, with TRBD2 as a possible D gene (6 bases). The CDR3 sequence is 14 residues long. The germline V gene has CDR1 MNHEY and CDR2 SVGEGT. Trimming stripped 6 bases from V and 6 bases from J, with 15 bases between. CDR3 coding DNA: TGTGCCAGCAGACTTACCGGGACTCCCAATGAGCAGTTCTTC. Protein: CASRLTGTPNEQFF.

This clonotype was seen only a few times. DNA for the CDR3: TGTGCCAGCAGCTTCTTGCCTGGGGCCAACGTCCTGACTTTC. Its translation: CASSFLPGANVLTF. The chain combines TRBV5-6 with TRBJ2-6; D remains unclear. The CDR3 covers 14 residues. V lost 2 bases and J lost 2, with 5 bases in between. Germline CDR1 and CDR2: SGHDT and YYEEEE.

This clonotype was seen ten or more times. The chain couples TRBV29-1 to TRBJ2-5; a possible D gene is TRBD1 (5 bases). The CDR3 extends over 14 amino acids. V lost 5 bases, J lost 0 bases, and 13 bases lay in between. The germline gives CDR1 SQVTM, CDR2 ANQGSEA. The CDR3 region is CSVHKGMYQETQYF. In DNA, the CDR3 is TGCAGCGTTCACAAGGGGATGTACCAAGAGACCCAGTACTTC.